These 7 T cell receptor beta chains came from one sample sequenced in a study of T cells in Graves' hyperthyroidism and ophthalmopathy. Authors of the study amplified TCR beta CDR3 regions from RNA transcripts. HTBI primers were employed in a first-round RT-PCR of the TCR CDR3. TCRdb re-called the multiplex PCR reads with MiXCR, one entry per CDR3 protein. Here the sample spans 480,000 or so distinct CDR3 sequences, 40% to 50% being singletons. The source material was peripheral blood or thyroid tissue (not recorded which). These receptors were taken from an adult woman with Graves' disease, either hyperthyroidism or ophthalmopathy (not recorded which).

This clonotype has only a few counts. The chain links TRBV10-3 to TRBJ1-4; D is possibly TRBD1 (5 bases). The ends were cut back, 10 bases at V and 3 bases at J, with 15 bases in the middle. Per germline, CDR1 ENHRY and CDR2 SYGVKD. The CDR3 runs to 14 residues. This CDR3 reads CASSQTGANEKLFF. As DNA, the CDR3 is TGTGCCAGCAGCCAGACGGGGGCTAATGAAAAACTGTTTTTT.

This clonotype was observed a few times. CDR3 residues: CASTANSYEQYF. CDR3 DNA sequence: TGTGCCAGCACCGCCAACTCCTACGAGCAGTACTTC. J is TRBJ2-7 and V is TRBV28; D uncertain. V was trimmed by 7 bases and J by 0 bases, leaving 7 bases between them. The CDR3 contains 12 residues. Germline V CDR1 and CDR2: MDHEN, SYDVKM.

This sequence joins TRBV5-1 and TRBJ2-7; no clear D. The germline V and J ends were trimmed by 0 bases and 7 bases, with 14 bases remaining between them. There are 14 residues in the CDR3. CDR1 and CDR2 from the germline V gene are SGHRS and YFSETQ. Here the CDR3 reads CASSLEVGLGEQYF. For the CDR3, the DNA is TGCGCCAGCAGCTTGGAAGTGGGTTTGGGGGAGCAGTACTTC.

This clonotype was seen a handful of times. V is TRBV7-2 and J is TRBJ2-7, with D uncertain. V lost 1 base and J lost 4, with 11 bases in between. The germline gives CDR1 SGHTA, CDR2 FQGNSA. CDR3 length: 14 residues. CDR3 DNA sequence: TGTGCCAGCAGCTTAGTGTACGGCAAATACGAGCAGTACTTC. Amino acid sequence: CASSLVYGKYEQYF.

Concerning this clonotype: Relative to the germline gene, one junction end is altered; a read error may explain this. The V gene is TRBV2, the J gene TRBJ2-6, with a tentative D call TRBD1 (6 bases). Germline assignment: CDR1 SNHLY and CDR2 FYNNEI. The CDR3 sequence is 13 residues long. CDR3 nucleotides: TGTGCCAGCAGTGACCAAACAGGGCCCACTGAAGCTTTC. Encoded protein: CASSDQTGPTEAF.

This clonotype was detected many times. The gene calls are TRBV10-3 and TRBJ2-7; 8 bases align to TRBD2. CDR1 is ENHRY, CDR2 SYGVKD, per germline. The CDR3 is made up of 12 amino acids. V dropped 2 bases and J dropped 9; count of bases not matched to a gene: 3. The CDR3 here is CAISERLAGQYF. The CDR3 DNA reads TGTGCCATCAGTGAGAGGCTAGCGGGGCAGTACTTC.

This clonotype was observed a handful of times. V is TRBV10-2 and J is TRBJ2-7; 9 bases line up with TRBD1. J was trimmed by 3 bases and V by 2 bases; bases with no gene match: 2. Germline-derived CDR1 and CDR2 are WSHSY and SAAADI. This CDR3 contains 14 residues. CDR3 bases: TGCGCCAGCAGTGAGATGGGACAGGGCTACGAGCAGTACTTC. Translated, it gives CASSEMGQGYEQYF.